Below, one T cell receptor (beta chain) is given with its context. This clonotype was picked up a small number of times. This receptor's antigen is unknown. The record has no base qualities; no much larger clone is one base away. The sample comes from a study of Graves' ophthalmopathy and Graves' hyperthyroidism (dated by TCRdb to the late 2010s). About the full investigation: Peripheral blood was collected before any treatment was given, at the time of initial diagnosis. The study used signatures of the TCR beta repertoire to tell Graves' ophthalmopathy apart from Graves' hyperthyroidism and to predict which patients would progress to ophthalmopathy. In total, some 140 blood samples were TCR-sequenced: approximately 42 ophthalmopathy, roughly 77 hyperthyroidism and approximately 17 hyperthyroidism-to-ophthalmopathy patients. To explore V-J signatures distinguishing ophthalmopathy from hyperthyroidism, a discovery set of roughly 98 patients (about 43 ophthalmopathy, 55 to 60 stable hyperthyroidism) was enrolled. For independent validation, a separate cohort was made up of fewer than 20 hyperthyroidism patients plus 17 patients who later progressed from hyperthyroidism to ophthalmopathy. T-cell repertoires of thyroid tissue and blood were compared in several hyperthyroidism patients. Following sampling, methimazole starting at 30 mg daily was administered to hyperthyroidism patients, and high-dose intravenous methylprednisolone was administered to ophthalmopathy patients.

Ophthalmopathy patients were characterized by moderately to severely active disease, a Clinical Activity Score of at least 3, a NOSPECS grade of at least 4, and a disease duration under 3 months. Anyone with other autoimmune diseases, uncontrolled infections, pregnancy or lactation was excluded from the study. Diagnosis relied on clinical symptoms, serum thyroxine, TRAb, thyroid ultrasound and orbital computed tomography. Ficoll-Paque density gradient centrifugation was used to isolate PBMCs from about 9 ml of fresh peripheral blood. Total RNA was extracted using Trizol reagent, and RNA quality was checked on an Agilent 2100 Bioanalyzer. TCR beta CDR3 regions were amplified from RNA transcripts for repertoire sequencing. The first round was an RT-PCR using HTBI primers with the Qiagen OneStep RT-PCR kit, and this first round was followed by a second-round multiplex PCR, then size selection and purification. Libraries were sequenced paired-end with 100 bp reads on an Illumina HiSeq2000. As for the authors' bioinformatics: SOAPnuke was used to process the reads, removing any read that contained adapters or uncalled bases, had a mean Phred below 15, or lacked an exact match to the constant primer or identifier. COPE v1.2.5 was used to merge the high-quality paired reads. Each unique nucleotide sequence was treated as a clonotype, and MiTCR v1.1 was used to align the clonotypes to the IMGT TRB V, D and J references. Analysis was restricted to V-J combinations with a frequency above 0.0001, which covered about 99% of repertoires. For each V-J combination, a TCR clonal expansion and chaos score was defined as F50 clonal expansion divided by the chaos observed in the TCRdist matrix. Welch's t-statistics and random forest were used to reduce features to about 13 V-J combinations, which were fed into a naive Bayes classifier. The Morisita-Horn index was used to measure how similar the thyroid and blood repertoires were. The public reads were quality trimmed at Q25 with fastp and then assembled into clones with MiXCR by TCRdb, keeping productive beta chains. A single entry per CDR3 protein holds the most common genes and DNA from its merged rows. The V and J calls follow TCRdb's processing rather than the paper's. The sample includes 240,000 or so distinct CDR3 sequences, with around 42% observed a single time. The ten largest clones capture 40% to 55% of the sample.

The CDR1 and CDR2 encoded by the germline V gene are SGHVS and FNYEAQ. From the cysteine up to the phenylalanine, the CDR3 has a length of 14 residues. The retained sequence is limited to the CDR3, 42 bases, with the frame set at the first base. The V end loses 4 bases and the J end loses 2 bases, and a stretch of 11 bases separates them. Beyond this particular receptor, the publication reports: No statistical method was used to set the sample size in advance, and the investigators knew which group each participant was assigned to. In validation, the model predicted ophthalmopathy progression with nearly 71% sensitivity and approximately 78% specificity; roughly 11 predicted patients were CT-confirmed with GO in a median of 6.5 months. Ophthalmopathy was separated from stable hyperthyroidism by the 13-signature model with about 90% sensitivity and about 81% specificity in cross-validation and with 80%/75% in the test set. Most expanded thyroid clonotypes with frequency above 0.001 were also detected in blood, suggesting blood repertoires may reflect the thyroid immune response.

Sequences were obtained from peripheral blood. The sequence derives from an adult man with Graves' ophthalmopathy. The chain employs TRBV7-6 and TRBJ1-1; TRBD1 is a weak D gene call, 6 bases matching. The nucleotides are TGTGCCAGCAGCTACGACAGGTTCAACACTGAAGCTTTCTTT. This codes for CASSYDRFNTEAFF.